These T cell receptor beta chains were read from a single sample in a study of cytomegalovirus exposure and HLA in healthy donors. Sequenced by immunoSEQ multiplex PCR; TCRdb stores in-frame clones only, minus some. The sample holds 250,000 or so clones, around 81% seen once. Specimen: PBMCs. The receptors come from a woman aged 55-70 years in good health and CMV-seropositive. CDR3s include the opening cysteine and the closing phenylalanine or tryptophan. A D gene is named only where the DNA matches it firmly. A row's size may be missing; if present it is once, few, many or a size class.

TRBV10-1	TRBJ2-2	TRBD2	.	CASSERLAGSNTGELFF	TGCGCCAGCAGTGAGCGTCTAGCGGGGTCGAACACCGGGGAGCTGTTTTTT
TRBV29-1	TRBJ1-1	.	few	CSVGWRARDTEAFF	TGCAGCGTTGGATGGAGGGCGAGGGACACTGAAGCTTTCTTT
TRBV4-2	TRBJ2-7	.	.	CASSQGIETRGEQYF	TGTGCCAGCAGCCAAGGAATCGAGACTAGAGGAGAGCAGTACTTC
TRBV19	TRBJ2-7	.	.	CATLGRGSYEQYF	TGTGCCACCCTTGGACGGGGCTCCTACGAGCAGTACTTC
TRBV28	TRBJ1-5	.	.	CASSFSGVNNQPQHF	TGTGCCAGCAGTTTCTCAGGGGTGAACAATCAGCCCCAGCATTTT
TRBV7-9	TRBJ2-2	.	few	CASTRQANTGELFF	TGTGCCAGCACCCGACAGGCGAACACCGGGGAGCTGTTTTTT
TRBV5-1	TRBJ2-3	.	.	CASSLAGMADTQYF	TGCGCCAGCAGCTTGGCAGGGATGGCAGATACGCAGTATTTT
TRBV6-1	TRBJ1-3	.	few	CASSPLGTPGNTIYF	TGTGCCAGCAGCCCGCTCGGGACTCCCGGGAACACCATATATTTT
TRBV15	TRBJ2-2	TRBD1	.	CATSRGQGLYTGELFF	TGTGCCACCAGTAGGGGACAGGGGTTATACACCGGGGAGCTGTTTTTT
TRBV28	TRBJ2-1	TRBD1	.	CASSAWDRAYNEQFF	TGTGCCAGCAGTGCTTGGGACAGGGCCTACAATGAGCAGTTCTTC
TRBV11-2	TRBJ2-5	.	few	CASSSGLQETQYF	TGTGCCAGCAGCTCCGGACTACAAGAGACCCAGTACTTC
TRBV9	TRBJ2-3	TRBD2	few	CASSVVSGGRDTQYF	TGTGCCAGCAGCGTGGTTTCGGGAGGGAGAGATACGCAGTATTTT
TRBV9	TRBJ2-1	.	.	CASSVEGLPYNEQFF	TGTGCCAGCAGCGTAGAGGGACTGCCCTACAATGAGCAGTTCTTC
TRBV27	TRBJ2-7	.	.	CASSLNQGLGEQYF	TGTGCCAGCAGTTTAAACCAGGGGCTGGGGGAGCAGTACTTC
TRBV11-3	TRBJ2-2	.	.	CASSLVRPNRASTGELFF	TGTGCCAGCAGCTTAGTCCGTCCCAACAGGGCGAGCACCGGGGAGCTGTTTTTT
TRBV19	TRBJ1-5	TRBD1	.	CASDRGGQPQHF	TGTGCCAGTGACAGGGGCGGTCAGCCCCAGCATTTT
TRBV15	TRBJ1-2	.	once	CATRPGTLNYGYTF	TGTGCCACCAGACCGGGGACACTTAACTATGGCTACACCTTC
TRBV6-5	TRBJ1-1	TRBD1	.	CASKRGRANTEAFF	TGTGCCAGCAAAAGGGGGCGGGCGAACACTGAAGCTTTCTTT
TRBV13	TRBJ2-1	.	.	CASRPRGGYNEQFF	TGTGCCAGCAGGCCCAGGGGTGGGTACAATGAGCAGTTCTTC
TRBV4-1	TRBJ2-7	TRBD1	.	CASSPYPRDRGGDEQYF	TGCGCCAGCAGCCCCTACCCCCGGGACAGGGGAGGTGACGAGCAGTACTTC
TRBV9	TRBJ2-5	TRBD2	.	CASSVAAGGQETQYF	TGTGCCAGCAGCGTAGCTGCGGGAGGTCAAGAGACCCAGTACTTC
TRBV9	TRBJ2-5	.	.	CASSVGGGQETQYF	TGTGCCAGCAGCGTAGGGGGCGGACAAGAGACCCAGTACTTC
TRBV13	TRBJ1-1	.	few	CASSHKLNTEAFF	TGTGCCAGCAGCCACAAGTTGAACACTGAAGCTTTCTTT
TRBV7-9	TRBJ1-4	.	.	CASSLLGGEKLFF	TGTGCCAGCAGCTTATTAGGGGGTGAAAAACTGTTTTTT
TRBV30	TRBJ1-1	.	.	CAHGVGAMNTEAFF	TGTGCCCACGGGGTGGGGGCCATGAACACTGAAGCTTTCTTT
TRBV2	TRBJ1-2	.	.	CASSARVGSYGYTF	TGTGCCAGCAGTGCCAGAGTGGGGAGCTATGGCTACACCTTC
TRBV9	TRBJ2-7	TRBD2	.	CASSVGLAGVLYF	TGTGCCAGCAGCGTAGGACTAGCGGGAGTACTGTACTTC
TRBV2	TRBJ2-2	TRBD2	.	CASNPGGKSGELFF	TGTGCCAGCAATCCGGGAGGTAAATCCGGGGAGCTGTTTTTT
TRBV4-1	TRBJ2-6	.	few	CASSQGSIPGANVLTF	TGCGCCAGCAGCCAAGGGTCTATACCTGGGGCCAACGTCCTGACTTTC
TRBV27	TRBJ1-2	.	.	CASSLQGNYGYTF	TGTGCCAGCAGTTTGCAGGGAAACTATGGCTACACCTTC
TRBV5-1	TRBJ2-1	.	.	CASSLDGGRNYNEQFF	TGCGCCAGCAGCTTGGACGGGGGGCGAAATTACAATGAGCAGTTCTTC
TRBV18	TRBJ2-5	.	.	CASSPGGGETQYF	TGTGCCAGCTCACCGGGAGGGGGTGAGACCCAGTACTTC
TRBV15	TRBJ1-5	.	.	CATSRDGGENQPQHF	TGTGCCACCAGCAGAGATGGGGGGGAAAATCAGCCCCAGCATTTT
TRBV19	TRBJ1-2	.	once	CASSIGQGYGYTF	TGTGCCAGTAGTATAGGGCAGGGCTATGGCTACACCTTC
TRBV7-3	TRBJ2-1	TRBD2	.	CASSLSGSSYNEQFF	TGTGCCAGCAGCTTAAGCGGGAGTTCCTACAATGAGCAGTTCTTC